The clone carrying this T cell receptor beta chain appeared many times. Its specificity is not known. This CDR3 has 15 residues. Germline CDR1 and CDR2: SGHVS and FQNEAQ. Trimming removed 1 base from V and 4 bases from J; junction bases left unmatched: 3. TCRdb reprocessed the 5' RACE reads via MiXCR and lists one record per CDR3 protein. The sample includes about 540,000 distinct CDR3 sequences, 20% seen only once; the top ten take roughly an eighth. This record belongs to a study of T-cell memory formation after mild COVID-19. Overall study findings and caveats: Whereas later expanders leaned CD4+, clones contracting day 15 to 85 showed a balanced CD4/CD8 makeup.

This sequence joins TRBV7-8 and TRBJ2-1; TRBD1 matches at 8 bases. The sequenced sample consisted of PBMCs or a T cell subset sorted from them (not recorded which). This sequence originates from an adult woman who had mild COVID-19 (a few samples of this study predate the infection). Cell type and time point are not known. The CDR3 is CASSLDQGAYNEQFF. DNA for the CDR3: TGTGCCAGCAGCTTAGATCAGGGGGCTTACAATGAGCAGTTCTTC.